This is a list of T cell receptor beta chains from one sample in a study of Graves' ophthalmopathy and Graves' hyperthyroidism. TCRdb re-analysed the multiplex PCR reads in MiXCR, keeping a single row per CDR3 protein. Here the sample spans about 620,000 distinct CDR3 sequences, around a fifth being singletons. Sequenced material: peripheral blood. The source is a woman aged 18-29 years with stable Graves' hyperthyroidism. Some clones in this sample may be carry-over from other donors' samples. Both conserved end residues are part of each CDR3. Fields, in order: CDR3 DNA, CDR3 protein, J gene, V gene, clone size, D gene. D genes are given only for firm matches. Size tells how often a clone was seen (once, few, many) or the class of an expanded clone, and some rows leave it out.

TGTGCCAGCAGCTTAAGTAGCGGGATGAACACCGGGGAGCTGTTTTTT	CASSLSSGMNTGELFF	TRBJ2-2	TRBV7-6	-	TRBD2
TGTGCCAGCACCGTCACCGCTACCACTGAAGCTTTCTTT	CASTVTATTEAFF	TRBJ1-1	TRBV7-9	-	-
TGTGCCAGCAGTCCAGGACAGGTAGGCGAGCAGTACTTC	CASSPGQVGEQYF	TRBJ2-7	TRBV6-1	-	TRBD1
TGCGCCAGCAGCCAGAGGAGGCTGGGTGACTATGGCTACACCTTC	CASSQRRLGDYGYTF	TRBJ1-2	TRBV4-1	-	-
TGTGCCAGCAGTTTATGCCACTTACTCGCGGGTAATCACAATCAGCCCCAGCATTTT	CASSLCHLLAGNHNQPQHF	TRBJ1-5	TRBV28	few	-
TGTGCCAGCAGGCCGGGGGACATCCACTCCTACGAGCAGTACTTC	CASRPGDIHSYEQYF	TRBJ2-7	TRBV6-5	many	-
TGTGCCAGCAGCTTAGGGGATAGAGCCCCGGAGCCCCAGCATTTT	CASSLGDRAPEPQHF	TRBJ1-5	TRBV7-6	-	-
TGTGCCAGCAGCCCCCACGGGGCAGACAACTCCTACGAGCAGTACTTC	CASSPHGADNSYEQYF	TRBJ2-7	TRBV9	many	-
TGTGCCAGCAGTTATCAGGGGGACTATGGCTACACCTTC	CASSYQGDYGYTF	TRBJ1-2	TRBV6-2/TRBV6-3	many	TRBD1
TGTGCCAGCAGTGAACGTGCTGGGACACCAAATCAGCCCCAGCATTTT	CASSERAGTPNQPQHF	TRBJ1-5	TRBV6-1	-	-
TGTGCCAGCTCACCTACTAGCGGGGGCGCGGGGAACTACGAGCAGTACTTC	CASSPTSGGAGNYEQYF	TRBJ2-7	TRBV18	few	TRBD2
TGTGCCAGCAGTTTCCTGGGCGGGAGGGCCTGGGAGACCCAGTACTTC	CASSFLGGRAWETQYF	TRBJ2-5	TRBV12-3/TRBV12-4	many	TRBD2
TGCGCCAGCAGCTTGCAGGTGGACACTGAAGCTTTCTTT	CASSLQVDTEAFF	TRBJ1-1	TRBV5-1	many	-
TGTGCCAGCTTAAAGAACACTGAAGCTTTCTTT	CASLKNTEAFF	TRBJ1-1	TRBV28	many	-
TGTGCCAGCAGTCCTAGTAGCAGATTCAGAGGGAGCAATCAGCCCCAGCATTTT	CASSPSSRFRGSNQPQHF	TRBJ1-5	TRBV6-4	many	-
TGTGCCATCAGTGAGTCAAGGGACCCAGAGACCCAGTACTTC	CAISESRDPETQYF	TRBJ2-5	TRBV10-3	-	-
TGTGCCAGCAGCTTAGAGGCAGGGACGAACACTGAAGCTTTCTTT	CASSLEAGTNTEAFF	TRBJ1-1	TRBV7-6	many	-
TGTGCCAGCGGATGGGATGTAGCGGTCAACACTGAAGCTTTCTTT	CASGWDVAVNTEAFF	TRBJ1-1	TRBV2	many	-
TGTGCCAGCAGGTCAGGGGGCGCGGGCACAGATACGCAGTATTTT	CASRSGGAGTDTQYF	TRBJ2-3	TRBV28	-	TRBD1
TGTGCCAGTAGTATGGGTTATGGCTACACCTTC	CASSMGYGYTF	TRBJ1-2	TRBV19	-	-
TGTGCCAGCAGCGACCCCTGGGACAGTCAAGAGACCCAGTACTTC	CASSDPWDSQETQYF	TRBJ2-5	TRBV4-2	-	TRBD1
TGTGCCAGCAGAACAGGGCCCACTGAAGCTTTCTTT	CASRTGPTEAFF	TRBJ1-1	TRBV6-2/TRBV6-3	many	-
TGTGCCAGCAGCCTCCTCGGGACAGCTTCCTACGAGCAGTACTTC	CASSLLGTASYEQYF	TRBJ2-7	TRBV7-9	few	TRBD1
TGTGCCAGCAGCCCGGGACAGGTGATCTACGAGCAGTACTTC	CASSPGQVIYEQYF	TRBJ2-7	TRBV7-2	many	TRBD1
TGTGCTAGTGGTTTGGTAGTCGACAGGGGGTATAGCAATCAGCCCCAGCATTTT	CASGLVVDRGYSNQPQHF	TRBJ1-5	TRBV12-5	-	TRBD1
TGTGCCAGCAGTCGGACAGGGGAGAAAACCCAGTACTTC	CASSRTGEKTQYF	TRBJ2-5	TRBV27	many	TRBD1
TGCAGTGCTCAGGACTCTGCAGCTGGAAACACCATATATTTT	CSAQDSAAGNTIYF	TRBJ1-3	TRBV20-1	many	-
TGCGCCAGCAGCCAAGCGGTCCGGAGGGGGACTAACTATGGCTACACCTTC	CASSQAVRRGTNYGYTF	TRBJ1-2	TRBV4-1	few	-
TGTGCCAGCAGGTCCGGGGATCAGCCCCAGCATTTT	CASRSGDQPQHF	TRBJ1-5	TRBV28	few	-
TGTGCCAGCAGTTACTCAGCCACGGGGGAGCAGTACTTC	CASSYSATGEQYF	TRBJ2-7	TRBV6-5	many	-
TGTGCCAGCAGTTCGGGACAGTTACTCACCGGGGAGCTGTTTTTT	CASSSGQLLTGELFF	TRBJ2-2	TRBV27	many	TRBD1
TGTGCCAGCCGAAGTCCGCGGGAGGGCCTCTACGAGCAGTACTTC	CASRSPREGLYEQYF	TRBJ2-7	TRBV28	-	TRBD2
TGTGCCAGCAGTGAAGACAGTAGCAATCAGCCCCAGCATTTT	CASSEDSSNQPQHF	TRBJ1-5	TRBV2	many	-
TGCGCCAGCAGCTTGGACAGGGCATATGAAGCTTTCTTT	CASSLDRAYEAFF	TRBJ1-1	TRBV5-1	-	-
TGTGCCAGCAGTCCTTTGGGCGGGGGCAATCAGCCCCAGCATTTT	CASSPLGGGNQPQHF	TRBJ1-5	TRBV6-2/TRBV6-3	many	-
TGTGCCAGCAGCTTCGACAGTTCCCTAGCTAACTATGGCTACACCTTC	CASSFDSSLANYGYTF	TRBJ1-2	TRBV11-2	-	-
TGTGCCAGCACCCTAACAGGGGTCAGGGAGCAGTACTTC	CASTLTGVREQYF	TRBJ2-7	TRBV28	-	TRBD1
TGTGCCAGCAGCTTATACGGACTAGCGATTTACGAGCAGTACTTC	CASSLYGLAIYEQYF	TRBJ2-7	TRBV11-2	-	TRBD2
TGTGCCAGCAGCGGGCAGGGGGCCGGGGCAGGGGAGCTGTTTTTT	CASSGQGAGAGELFF	TRBJ2-2	TRBV9	-	TRBD1
TGTGCCAGCGGTTCTGGACAGGGTGATTATGGCTACACCTTC	CASGSGQGDYGYTF	TRBJ1-2	TRBV6-5	many	TRBD1
TGTGCCAGCAGTCCCTACTATGATAGTGGGGGGGCCCAGTACTTC	CASSPYYDSGGAQYF	TRBJ2-5	TRBV6-1	few	TRBD2
TGTGCCACCAGCAGAGACAGCAGTGGCTACACCTTC	CATSRDSSGYTF	TRBJ1-2	TRBV15	once	-
TGTGCCAGCAGTGCCTGGGGACAGAGGATCTATGGCTACACCTTC	CASSAWGQRIYGYTF	TRBJ1-2	TRBV2	-	TRBD1
TGTGCCAGCAGCCTGTTCAACACTGAAGCTTTCTTT	CASSLFNTEAFF	TRBJ1-1	TRBV11-1	few	-